Listed below are T cell receptor beta chains from one sample, sequenced in a study of shared clonotypes between healthy human individuals. TCRdb's table, derived via immunoSEQ multiplex PCR, lists solely in-frame clones and lacks some. The table records about 1.5 million clones, around 98% of them present only once. Sequencing was performed on naive CD4+ T cells sorted from blood. Every receptor here comes from a young man in good health. CDR3s include the opening cysteine and the closing phenylalanine or tryptophan. A D gene is named only where the DNA matches it firmly. Expanded clones get a size class; other rows say once, few or many, or leave the size out.

TRBD1	TRBJ1-5	-	15	TRBV6-5	TGTGCCAGCAGGACAGGGGGATCCCCCAATCAGCCCCAGCATTTT	CASRTGGSPNQPQHF
TRBD1	TRBJ1-2	-	14	TRBV28	TGTGCCAGCAGTCCCCAGACAGGGTTATATGGCTACACCTTC	CASSPQTGLYGYTF
-	TRBJ2-2	-	13	TRBV11-2	TGTGCCAGCAGCTCTGGTAACACCGGGGAGCTGTTTTTT	CASSSGNTGELFF
-	TRBJ2-5	-	14	TRBV5-1	TGCGCCAGCAGCCTCCAGGGAAGCCAAGAGACCCAGTACTTC	CASSLQGSQETQYF
TRBD2	TRBJ2-7	-	18	TRBV7-9	TGTGCCAGCAGCTTAGCCCGGCTAGCGGAGAAGAGCTCCTACGAGCAGTACTTC	CASSLARLAEKSSYEQYF
-	TRBJ1-4	-	11	TRBV20-1	TGCAGTGCTAGGGGGCGGGGGAAACTGTTTTTT	CSARGRGKLFF
-	TRBJ1-5	-	14	TRBV2	TGTGCCAGCAGTATGGGGGGCCAGGATCAGCCCCAGCATTTT	CASSMGGQDQPQHF
-	TRBJ1-4	once	16	TRBV9	TGTGCCAGCAGCGTAGTGGGCGATCGGGCCTCGGAAAAACTGTTTTTT	CASSVVGDRASEKLFF
TRBD1	TRBJ2-5	-	15	TRBV29-1	TGCAGCGTTGACGGGACAGGGGGTGCGGAGGAGACCCAGTACTTC	CSVDGTGGAEETQYF
TRBD2	TRBJ2-3	-	17	TRBV18	TGTGCCAGCTCATCGATTAGCGGGAGAAGCATCGTAGATACGCAGTATTTT	CASSSISGRSIVDTQYF
-	TRBJ2-3	-	14	TRBV15	TGTGCCACCAGCAAAGGACAGTACACAGATACGCAGTATTTT	CATSKGQYTDTQYF
-	TRBJ1-1	-	16	TRBV19	TGTGCCAGTAACCCCAGCCACAGTAGTATGAACACTGAAGCTTTCTTT	CASNPSHSSMNTEAFF
TRBD2	TRBJ2-2	-	18	TRBV7-2	TGTGCCAGCAGCTTAAGACTAGCGGAAGGGTCGAACACCGGGGAGCTGTTTTTT	CASSLRLAEGSNTGELFF
-	TRBJ2-5	-	13	TRBV19	TGTGCCAGTAGTCTGACAGCAAGAGACAGCCAGTACTTC	CASSLTARDSQYF
-	TRBJ2-7	-	13	TRBV25-1	TGTGCCAGCAGTGAATATTCGGGGGAGAGTCGGTACTTC	CASSEYSGESRYF
-	TRBJ2-1	-	11	TRBV20-1	TGCAGTGCTAGAAGGGGGATTGAGCAGTTCTTC	CSARRGIEQFF
-	TRBJ2-1	few	13	TRBV5-1	TGCGCCAGCAGCTTTGAGGGGGTCAATGAGCAGTTCTTC	CASSFEGVNEQFF
TRBD1	TRBJ1-5	-	16	TRBV27	TGTGCCAGCAGTTTACTCGGACAGGGACGCAATCAGCCCCAGCATTTT	CASSLLGQGRNQPQHF
TRBD1	TRBJ2-7	-	15	TRBV2	TGTGCCAGCAGTGCTTTGGGACAGGGGGCCTACGAGCAGTACTTC	CASSALGQGAYEQYF
-	TRBJ2-3	-	14	TRBV4-2	TGTGCCAGCAGCTCACAGGGTTCATCGGATACGCAGTATTTT	CASSSQGSSDTQYF
TRBD1	TRBJ2-1	-	15	TRBV7-2	TGTGCCAGCAGCCGACAGGGGAGCTCCTACAATGAGCAGTTCTTC	CASSRQGSSYNEQFF
-	TRBJ2-1	-	15	TRBV9	TGTGCCAGCAGCGTAGGGAGCGGAACTTACAATGAGCAGTTCTTC	CASSVGSGTYNEQFF
TRBD1	TRBJ2-7	-	15	TRBV7-9	TGTGCCAGCAGCTTAGTGTCAGGGGGTTTCGGCGAGCAGTACTTC	CASSLVSGGFGEQYF
-	TRBJ2-2	-	12	TRBV28	TGTGCCAGTAGGGGATTAGGCGGGGAGCTGTTTTTT	CASRGLGGELFF
-	TRBJ1-5	-	15	TRBV19	TGTGCCAGTAGTGGGATCGGGGTCCCTTATCAGCCCCAGCATTTT	CASSGIGVPYQPQHF
-	TRBJ2-2	-	13	TRBV5-4	TGTGCCAGCAGCGAAGGGGTTCCCGGGGAGCTGTTTTTT	CASSEGVPGELFF
-	TRBJ2-1	-	12	TRBV29-1	TGCAGCGTTGGGGGGGAGGCGAAGGAGCAGTTCTTC	CSVGGEAKEQFF
TRBD2	TRBJ2-7	once	12	TRBV7-2	TGTGCCAGCAGGGACAGCGGGAGCGAGCAGTACTTC	CASRDSGSEQYF
-	TRBJ2-5	-	17	TRBV4-1	TGCGCCAGCAGCCAAGGATCCTTGCGGGGTGCCCAAGAGACCCAGTACTTC	CASSQGSLRGAQETQYF
-	TRBJ2-1	-	18	TRBV7-6	TGTGCCAGCAGCTCCCCTACCAGCGGAACCTCCTTGAGGGATGAGCAGTTCTTC	CASSSPTSGTSLRDEQFF
TRBD1	TRBJ1-1	-	14	TRBV6-6	TGTGCCAGCAGAACGTACCAGGGGGGATCTGAAGCTTTCTTT	CASRTYQGGSEAFF
TRBD1	TRBJ1-2	-	16	TRBV18	TGTGCCAGCTCACCACTCCCGGGACAGCAAAACTATGGCTACACCTTC	CASSPLPGQQNYGYTF
-	TRBJ2-2	once	12	TRBV15	TGTGCCACCAGCAGAAAAGGGGGGGAGCTGTTTTTT	CATSRKGGELFF
TRBD1	TRBJ2-7	-	14	TRBV2	TGTGCCAGCAGTGAGGCAGGGGGAAGGTACGAGCAGTACTTC	CASSEAGGRYEQYF
-	TRBJ1-5	-	13	TRBV5-8	TGTGCCAGCAGCTTTCAGGGTAGCCAGCCCCAGCATTTT	CASSFQGSQPQHF
TRBD1	TRBJ1-4	-	14	TRBV18	TGTGCCAGCTCACCACCGGGACAGAATGAAAAACTGTTTTTT	CASSPPGQNEKLFF
-	TRBJ1-5	-	13	TRBV19	TGTGCCAGTAGTATAATAGGAAATCAGCCCCAGCATTTT	CASSIIGNQPQHF
-	TRBJ1-2	-	11	TRBV29-1	TGCAGCGTTCTTGGGACCTATGGCTACACCTTC	CSVLGTYGYTF
TRBD2	TRBJ2-1	-	15	TRBV6-5	TGTGCCAGCAGACCTACTAGCGGGAGTACCGATGAGCAGTTCTTC	CASRPTSGSTDEQFF
-	TRBJ2-3	-	16	TRBV25-1	TGTGCCAGCAGTGAAGTAAGAGGGCCTGGCACAGATACGCAGTATTTT	CASSEVRGPGTDTQYF
-	TRBJ1-1	-	14	TRBV10-3	TGTGCCATCAGGCCCTTGACAGCCAACACTGAAGCTTTCTTT	CAIRPLTANTEAFF
TRBD1	TRBJ2-1	-	18	TRBV27	TGTGCCAGCAGTTTAGCCTTTATGGGACAGGACACATACAATGAGCAGTTCTTC	CASSLAFMGQDTYNEQFF
-	TRBJ1-5	once	14	TRBV19	TGTGCCAGTACGAAGGGGGTCGGCAATCAGCCCCAGCATTTT	CASTKGVGNQPQHF
TRBD1	TRBJ2-3	-	14	TRBV9	TGTGCCAGCAGCGCGACAGGGGACCCAGATACGCAGTATTTT	CASSATGDPDTQYF
TRBD1	TRBJ1-3	-	15	TRBV5-6	TGTGCCAGCAGAGGGACAGGGACTTCGGGAAACACCATATATTTT	CASRGTGTSGNTIYF
TRBD2	TRBJ2-7	-	16	TRBV28	TGTGCCAGCAGTTTTCGGGCGACTAGCGCCTCCTACGAGCAGTACTTC	CASSFRATSASYEQYF
-	TRBJ2-7	-	13	TRBV6-5	TGTGCCAGCAGAAGGGACGGCTCCTACGAGCAGTACTTC	CASRRDGSYEQYF
-	TRBJ2-7	-	13	TRBV9	TGTGCCAGCAGCATCGGCGGGGCCTACGAGCAGTACTTC	CASSIGGAYEQYF
-	TRBJ2-3	-	19	TRBV7-9	TGTGCCAGCAGCTTACTTCGGCTAGCTGGCGGGCGGGGCACAGATACGCAGTATTTT	CASSLLRLAGGRGTDTQYF
-	TRBJ2-5	-	14	TRBV7-3	TGTGCCAGCAGCCATTCCCGGGGTAGTGAGACCCAGTACTTC	CASSHSRGSETQYF